This T cell receptor (beta chain) was observed in a study of blood T cell repertoires in COVID-19. Study summary: From T cells, B-cell-depleted T cells, or PBMCs came the material, which was cDNA or gDNA.

The CDR3 is made up of 12 amino acids. Trimming removed 8 bases from V and 5 bases from J; junction bases left unmatched: 5. Per germline, CDR1 LNHDA and CDR2 SQIVND (reference sequence). Authors' analysis steps: The assay estimated nucleated cells by amplifying reference gene primers. TCRdb keeps only in-frame clones here, not all; method: immunoSEQ multiplex PCR. V and J calls and clone size come straight from that table; D and trimming were deduced from the DNA. The repertoire holds about 300,000 clones, with roughly 89% as singletons. Sequencing input: peripheral blood. The sequence was collected from a middle-aged man with acute or convalescent COVID-19. The chain uses TRBV19 and TRBJ1-1; 7 bases are shared with TRBD1. CDR3 DNA sequence: TGTGCCAGTGGCAGGGGGTTTACTGAAGCTTTCTTT. As protein: CASGRGFTEAFF.